This TCR beta chain was retrieved from a study of blood T cell repertoires in COVID-19 (dated by TCRdb to the early 2020s). Some background on the complete study: Samples from collaborators originated in the United States, Italy and Spain and spanned both the acute and convalescent phases of COVID-19. A freely available public database, intended as a resource for researchers studying the immune response to SARS-CoV-2, is where the repertoires were released. The samples were drawn from the first 160 participants of the ongoing ImmuneRACE study and from over 950 subjects provided by 6 global collaborators. A de-identified subject ID, COVID-19 status, age in years and sex were almost always included in the sample metadata. Where HLA class I and class II types were available, the types were taken from metadata supplied by the sample provider, not from assay-based typing. The material from the prospective study consisted of cDNA or gDNA derived from T cells, B-cell-depleted T cells, or PBMCs. The dataset comprised deeply sampled blood TCRbeta repertoires from subjects exposed to, actively infected with, or recovered from COVID-19. The paper's findings and limits, for the study overall: How much clinical and demographic metadata was included differed by source and by participant, and the metadata was provided uncurated.

The collaborating institutions used their own protocols to collect whole blood in K2EDTA tubes. For TCRbeta analysis, collaborator samples were shipped as frozen whole blood, as isolated PBMCs, or as DNA extracted from either sample type. The CDR1 and CDR2 encoded by the germline V gene are MNHEY and SVGAGI. Counted from cysteine to phenylalanine, this CDR3 has 15 amino acids. The read is trimmed to its CDR3 DNA, 45 bases read in frame from base 1. The junction shows trimming of 2 bases on V and 5 bases on J, and the gene matches do not reach 5 bases of it. As regards this clone: There is no known antigen for this receptor. Base qualities are not provided; no much larger clone lies one nucleotide away.

The immunoSEQ Assay, a bias-controlled multiplex PCR, was used to amplify TCRbeta CDR3 regions from genomic DNA. Turning to the authors' computational methods: Nucleated cell counts per sample were estimated from amplification of reference gene primers within the assay. To quantify the absolute abundance of each unique TCRbeta CDR3 rearrangement, sequence reads were collapsed and filtered. For each sample, productive Simpson clonality was calculated as the square root of Simpson's diversity index across productive rearrangements. Imported from immuneACCESS, the table was reduced by TCRdb to in-frame sequences with V and J called. These copies leave out some clones; in studies compared against another copy, an unresolved V gene accounts for under half, and the cause of the remainder is not known. Clone size and V and J calls were adopted from that table, with D and trimming inferred from the DNA. The sample table lists some 120,000 clones, about 85% of them with a count of one. Clones ranked in the top ten supply 4.3% of the sample.

The chain is made from TRBV6-5 and TRBJ2-3; 9 junctional bases match TRBD2. Sequenced input: peripheral blood. This TCR was sampled from a human donor in a cohort sampled during active COVID-19. At the DNA level, the sequence is TGTGCCAGCAGTTACGGCGGGGGGGCCCGAGATACGCAGTATTTT. It translates to CASSYGGGARDTQYF.